Included here is one T cell receptor beta chain sequence, with context. Antigen specificity is unknown. Authors of the study amplified TCR beta CDR3 regions from RNA transcripts. The primer set for the first-round RT-PCR of the TCR CDR3 was HTBI. Using its own MiXCR run on the multiplex PCR reads, TCRdb lists one record per CDR3 protein. Of fewer than 450,000 distinct CDR3 sequences in the sample, approximately 14% are singletons; the top ten hold under 25%. Ophthalmopathy cases scored 3 or more on the Clinical Activity Score and 4 or more on NOSPECS grade, with duration below 3 months. Uncontrolled infection, other autoimmune disease, pregnancy and lactation each barred patients from inclusion. This sample is drawn from a study of T cells in Graves' hyperthyroidism and ophthalmopathy. As for the study in general: Peripheral blood was drawn at first diagnosis, prior to all treatment.

Overall study findings and caveats: Patients with ophthalmopathy were separated from those with stable hyperthyroidism by a 13 V-J model.

Germline CDR1 and CDR2: SGHRS and YFSETQ. V gave up 3 bases and J gave up 3 bases, with 10 bases separating them. The CDR3 extends over 13 amino acids. The chain combines TRBV5-1 with TRBJ2-7; D is possibly TRBD2 (6 bases). This clonotype originated in a woman aged 55-69 years with Graves' ophthalmopathy. Sequenced input: blood. The CDR3 DNA follows: TGCGCCAGCAGCTCCGGCGGGAACTACGAGCAGTACTTC. It yields the protein CASSSGGNYEQYF.